This T cell receptor (beta chain) was obtained from a study of CD8 T cells in ankylosing spondylitis. Whole-study findings and limits: Ankylosing spondylitis blood seemed to carry a telltale TCR beta motif made of fewer than 10 highly homologous variants.

Germline V gene data show CDR1 as WNHNN and CDR2 as SYGVQD (reference sequence). The CDR3 runs to 14 residues. Trimming removed 3 bases at V and 4 bases at J, with 12 bases between. This clonotype was seen at least ten times. Its antigen is not known. One entry per CDR3 protein, called by TCRdb with MiXCR from the 5' RACE reads. The profile shows fewer than 550,000 distinct CDR3 sequences, approximately 5.3% of them singletons. The chain uses TRBV10-1 and TRBJ1-2, with TRBD1 as a possible D gene (6 bases). The receptor's source is a male donor with ankylosing spondylitis. The specimen was blood, either unsorted or a sorted T cell fraction (not recorded which). DNA for the CDR3: TGCGCCAGCAGTGACTCGGGGGGCGGCTATGGCTACACCTTC. It yields the protein CASSDSGGGYGYTF.